The clone carrying this T cell receptor beta chain was observed a handful of times. The sample belongs to a study of T cells after yellow fever vaccination. UMIs and a universal primer site were added when TCR cDNA was made by 5'RACE template switching. TCRdb re-derived calls from the 5' RACE reads in MiXCR, one entry per CDR3 protein. The data contain about 53,000 distinct CDR3 sequences, around 6.9% of them singletons. The sequence came from a man younger than 35 who received the YFV17D yellow fever vaccine. The sample here was CD8+ T cells sorted from PBMCs, taken on the day of the first yellow fever vaccination.

DNA of the CDR3: TGTGCCAGCAGCTTAAAGGTGTCCGGGGCCAACGTCCTGACTTTC. It is translated as CASSLKVSGANVLTF. This rearrangement joins TRBV7-9 to TRBJ2-6; D is unclear. Per the germline V gene, CDR1 is SEHNR and CDR2 is FQNEAQ (reference sequence). The V end lost 2 bases, the J end lost 4 bases, and 9 bases lay between the germline ends. The CDR3 is made up of 15 amino acids.